Listed below are T cell receptor beta chains from one sample, sequenced in a study of pediatric ulcerative colitis. TCRdb's copy holds only in-frame clones and misses some; the assay was immunoSEQ multiplex PCR. The sample contains 30,000 to 45,000 clones, over 65% of which appear only once. The sequenced sample consisted of blood. Source of these receptors: a girl under 18 with moderate ulcerative colitis. Both conserved end residues are part of each CDR3. The order of the fields is J gene, V gene, CDR3 protein.

J: TRBJ1-2; V: TRBV18; CDR3: CASSPPGQNYGYTF
J: TRBJ1-5; V: TRBV18; CDR3: CASSPQGSNQPQHF
J: TRBJ2-2; V: TRBV19; CDR3: CASTPQRGYTGELFF
J: TRBJ2-7; V: TRBV6-6; CDR3: CASSTVGEQYF
J: TRBJ2-7; V: TRBV19; CDR3: CASSSTSGRFHEQYF
J: TRBJ1-1; V: TRBV7-2; CDR3: CASSLAGQNTEAFF
J: TRBJ1-1; V: TRBV19; CDR3: CASSITDSVNTEAFF
J: TRBJ2-5; V: TRBV11-2; CDR3: CASSSGTSGSGETQYF
J: TRBJ1-1; V: TRBV30; CDR3: CACWDLPVTEAFF
J: TRBJ2-3; V: TRBV14; CDR3: CASSQDLGTDTQYF
J: TRBJ1-6; V: TRBV7-9; CDR3: CASSPGTGNNSPLHF
J: TRBJ2-7; V: TRBV7-6; CDR3: CASSPEGLSVAYEQYF
J: TRBJ1-2; V: TRBV5-1; CDR3: CASSLTLQQGNYGYTF
J: TRBJ1-1; V: TRBV20-1; CDR3: CSATGNTEAFF
J: TRBJ2-5; V: TRBV7-8; CDR3: CASSLYREGRETQYF
J: TRBJ1-1; V: TRBV4-2; CDR3: CASSQVVMNTEAFF
J: TRBJ2-5; V: TRBV19; CDR3: CASSAGGQETQYF
J: TRBJ2-5; V: TRBV6-5; CDR3: CASSSPSAGQETQYF
J: TRBJ1-1; V: TRBV7-2; CDR3: CASSFLTGEGAFF
J: TRBJ2-3; V: TRBV5-1; CDR3: CASSPGTDTDTQYF
J: TRBJ1-1; V: TRBV4-3; CDR3: CASSQSGGGENTEAFF
J: TRBJ1-4; V: TRBV7-2; CDR3: CASSLRGQKASNEKLFF
J: TRBJ2-1; V: TRBV6-5; CDR3: CASSYSVRSSYNEQFF
J: TRBJ2-1; V: TRBV7-9; CDR3: CASSRTGFGNEQFF
J: TRBJ1-2; V: TRBV7-2; CDR3: CASSSNRFYGYTF
J: TRBJ2-2; V: TRBV10-1; CDR3: CASSESVGAGELFF
J: TRBJ2-6; V: TRBV19; CDR3: CASRSRDRGPAGANVLTF
J: TRBJ1-5; V: TRBV6-1; CDR3: CASSEVGTVGQPQHF
J: TRBJ2-7; V: TRBV29-1; CDR3: CSVEVNRVGMDEQYF
J: TRBJ2-3; V: TRBV5-8; CDR3: CASRGQGADTQYF
J: TRBJ1-1; V: TRBV5-1; CDR3: CASSSPTVGIPEAFF
J: TRBJ2-5; V: TRBV4-2; CDR3: CASSRAGAPQETQYF
J: TRBJ2-1; V: TRBV10-3; CDR3: CATAGTSGFNNEQFF
J: TRBJ1-1; V: TRBV5-4; CDR3: CASSRWDGHTEAFF
J: TRBJ2-2; V: TRBV7-9; CDR3: CASSPRTVGRPGELFF
J: TRBJ2-7; V: TRBV18; CDR3: CASSPPASGSGEQYF
J: TRBJ1-1; V: TRBV7-2; CDR3: CASSLVVKLNTEAFF
J: TRBJ1-2; V: TRBV7-9; CDR3: CASTTNNYGYTF
J: TRBJ2-1; V: TRBV5-6; CDR3: CASSFVESVIF
J: TRBJ2-1; V: TRBV29-1; CDR3: CSVEGGSGYNEQFF
J: TRBJ1-2; V: TRBV19; CDR3: CASSIVQGANYGYTF
J: TRBJ1-5; V: TRBV7-9; CDR3: CASSLTGGHQPQHF
J: TRBJ2-1; V: TRBV2; CDR3: CASSEAASVSGVQFF
J: TRBJ2-5; V: TRBV7-9; CDR3: CASSQLLGTQYF
J: TRBJ2-5; V: TRBV9; CDR3: CASSVEGRGTGGAKTQYF
J: TRBJ2-7; V: TRBV6-6; CDR3: CASSYSVTVREQYF
J: TRBJ2-5; V: TRBV6-1; CDR3: CASSLSSQETQYF
J: TRBJ1-4; V: TRBV15; CDR3: CATSRDTNRNEKLFF
J: TRBJ1-1; V: TRBV6-6; CDR3: CATTAQLNTEAFF
J: TRBJ2-5; V: TRBV4-1; CDR3: CASSLVGQETQYF
J: TRBJ1-2; V: TRBV13; CDR3: CASSSGRDLGYTF
J: TRBJ2-1; V: TRBV19; CDR3: CASSVTGTDYNEQFF
J: TRBJ2-5; V: TRBV2; CDR3: CASRGPGGQETQYF
J: TRBJ1-5; V: TRBV2; CDR3: CASRTGNQPQHF
J: TRBJ2-3; V: TRBV7-9; CDR3: CASSSPDTDTQYF
J: TRBJ2-3; V: TRBV6-1; CDR3: CASSEALAPSTDTQYF
J: TRBJ2-7; V: TRBV13; CDR3: CASSLEGSGSYEQYF